The 22 T cell receptor beta chains reported below all come from one sample, sequenced in a study of blood T cell repertoires in COVID-19. Data came from immunoSEQ multiplex PCR; TCRdb stores just in-frame clones and leaves some out. Here the sample spans about 46,000 clones, 75% to 90% being singletons. Input material: peripheral blood. These receptors were obtained from a human donor with active COVID-19. The donor label of this sample is uncertain.

Regarding this clone: The same CDR3 is also encoded by other DNA sequences in this sample. The V gene is TRBV5-4, the J gene TRBJ2-5; 11 positions match TRBD2. This CDR3 spans 15 amino acids. Germline lookup yields CDR1 SGHNT and CDR2 YYREEE (reference sequence). Trimming at V came to 3 bases and at J to 1 base, leaving 2 bases not matched to a gene. The CDR3, as DNA: TGTGCCAGCAGCTGGGGGACTAGCGGCCAAGAGACCCAGTACTTC. This gives the protein CASSWGTSGQETQYF.

The rearrangement uses TRBV11-3 and TRBJ1-1; D unclear. CDR3 size: 13 residues. V dropped 8 bases and J dropped 3 bases, with 13 bases sitting between them. Germline CDR1 SGHNT, CDR2 YENEEA. The CDR3: CASVLTTDTEAFF. The CDR3 region has the DNA TGTGCCAGCGTACTGACCACAGACACTGAAGCTTTCTTT.

This clone was observed a handful of times. The gene calls are TRBV25-1 and TRBJ1-3; no firm D call. The CDR3 is made up of 14 amino acids. V lost 6 bases and J lost 0, with 9 bases in between. Germline V gene sequence: CDR1 MGHDK, CDR2 SYGVNS. In DNA, the CDR3 is TGTGCCAGCAGGGGAGCCAACTCTGGAAACACCATATATTTT. Protein sequence: CASRGANSGNTIYF.

The chain uses TRBV29-1 and TRBJ1-2; D is undetermined. Trimming stripped 6 bases from V and 8 bases from J, with 19 bases between. Germline CDR1 reads SQVTM; CDR2 reads ANQGSEA. The CDR3 is 13 amino acids. This CDR3 reads CSVGGGNARGYTF. The CDR3 DNA reads TGCAGCGTCGGAGGAGGGAACGCACGGGGCTACACCTTC.

With regard to this clone: The junction differs from germline at one of its ends, possibly a read error. The V call is TRBV3-1 (or the pseudogene TRBV3-2), the J call TRBJ2-1, with 7 bases that match TRBD1. This CDR3 region has 19 residues. The germline gives CDR1 LGHDT, CDR2 YNNKEL (reference sequence). CDR3 bases: TGTGCCAGCAGCCAAAAGACAGGGATGACCGTAAACTCCCACAATGAGCAGTTCTTC. Translating gives CASSQKTGMTVNSHNEQFF.

This chain uses TRBV6-5 with TRBJ1-6; unclear D gene. V lost 4 bases and J lost 7, with 5 bases in between. This CDR3 is 12 amino acids long. Germline V lookup: CDR1 MNHEY, CDR2 SVGAGI. The CDR3, as DNA: TGTGCCAGCAGTTCAGGAAATTCACCCCTCCACTTT. Translating gives CASSSGNSPLHF.

The V call is TRBV7-2, the J call TRBJ1-2; TRBD1 matches 11 bases. The V gene end was trimmed by 5 bases and the J gene end by 4 bases; junction bases not matched to a gene: 12. This CDR3 comprises 17 residues. CDR1 and CDR2 (germline): SGHTA, FQGNSA. Here the CDR3 reads CASSALGTGGGGYGYTF. The CDR3 DNA reads as TGTGCCAGCAGCGCCCTAGGGACAGGGGGAGGAGGCTATGGCTACACCTTC.

This clone was counted only a few times. The chain carries TRBV3-1 (or the pseudogene TRBV3-2) and TRBJ1-6, with TRBD1 matching 10 bases. J was trimmed by 4 bases and V by 3 bases; bases with no gene match: 6. The germline V gene encodes CDR1 LGHDT and CDR2 YNNKEL (reference sequence). This CDR3 has 17 amino acids. CDR3 nucleotides: TGTGCCAGCAGCCAGGGACAGGGGACAGTATATAATTCACCCCTCCACTTT. Encoded protein: CASSQGQGTVYNSPLHF.

The chain carries TRBV9 and TRBJ1-3, with D possibly matching TRBD1 (5 bases). Germline CDR1 reads SGDLS; CDR2 reads YYNGEE. Between the trimmed V and J ends, which lost 0 bases and 5 bases, there was a span of 9 bases. The CDR3 runs 14 residues. The DNA of the CDR3 is TGTGCCAGCAGCGTAGAAGCAGGGCGAAACACCATATATTTT. Its translation is CASSVEAGRNTIYF.

The CDR3 DNA sequence: TGTGCCAGCAGTGTGGACAGGGGCGCAGGTATGAACACTGAAGCTTTCTTT. Translating gives CASSVDRGAGMNTEAFF. The J gene is TRBJ1-1, the V gene TRBV2, with 9 positions matching TRBD1. The CDR3 has 17 amino acids. V lost 4 bases and J lost 0; bases outside the gene matches: 9. CDR1 SNHLY and CDR2 FYNNEI come from the germline V gene.

The V call is TRBV6-2 or TRBV6-3, the J call TRBJ2-1; maybe TRBD2 (6 bases). CDR3 length: 17 residues. Trimming stripped 4 bases from V and 3 bases from J, with 19 bases between. Germline CDR1 reads MNHEY; CDR2 reads SVGEGT. The DNA of the CDR3 is TGTGCCAGCAGTTTACCCCGAGGGGCGGGGAGCTACAATGAGCAGTTCTTC. It specifies CASSLPRGAGSYNEQFF.

V and J are TRBV4-2 and TRBJ1-3; D is ambiguous. The germline V and J ends were trimmed by 6 bases and 0 bases, with 15 bases remaining between them. There are 16 residues in the CDR3. Germline values: CDR1 LGHNA, CDR2 YNFKEQ. This chain's CDR3 is CASRRESSISGNTIYF. The CDR3 nucleotides are TGTGCCAGCAGGCGAGAGAGTTCCATCTCTGGAAACACCATATATTTT.

V usage is TRBV9 and J usage is TRBJ2-1; 14 bases are shared with TRBD2. Trimming at V came to 4 bases and at J to 7 bases, leaving 7 bases not matched to a gene. CDR3 length: 16 amino acids. In germline, CDR1 is SGDLS, CDR2 YYNGEE. The CDR3 region is CASSPRLAGGSNEQFF. The CDR3 nucleotides are TGTGCCAGCAGCCCCCGACTAGCGGGAGGGTCAAATGAGCAGTTCTTC.

The chain uses TRBV29-1 and TRBJ2-5, with 7 nucleotides matching TRBD1. The CDR3 covers 14 residues. CDR1 SQVTM and CDR2 ANQGSEA come from the germline V gene. V trimming: 7 bases; J trimming: 5 bases; junction bases outside the gene matches: 13. CDR3 sequence (DNA): TGCAGCGCCTGGGGACAGACACTTGCGGAGACCCAGTACTTC. Its protein product is CSAWGQTLAETQYF.

This sequence joins TRBV28 and TRBJ2-4; weak D call: TRBD2 (6 bases). V was pared by 0 bases and J by 1 base, with 31 bases between. CDR1 is MDHEN and CDR2 is SYDVKM in the germline V gene. The CDR3 loop spans 23 amino acids. The CDR3 spells CASSLCVETVLRGLWRAKNIQYF. The CDR3, as DNA: TGTGCCAGCAGTTTATGCGTCGAGACAGTTTTGCGGGGTCTGTGGCGCGCCAAAAACATTCAGTACTTC.

The V gene is TRBV19, the J gene TRBJ2-7; weak D call: TRBD2 (6 bases). Trimming pared 5 bases from V and 0 bases from J, leaving 14 bases between. The length of the CDR3 is 15 residues. The V gene's germline CDR1 is LNHDA and CDR2 SQIVND (reference sequence). CDR3 nucleotide sequence: TGTGCCAGTAGTCCGGGGACTCAAAACTCCTACGAGCAGTACTTC. Protein sequence: CASSPGTQNSYEQYF. The full variable domain, with the rest looked up from reference TRBV19 and TRBJ2-7, is DGGITQSPKYLFRKEGQNVTLSCEQNLNHDAMYWYRQDPGQGLRLIYYSQIVNDFQKGDIAEGYSVSREKKESFPLTVTSAQKNPTAFYLCASSPGTQNSYEQYFGPGTRLTVT.

This clone was found once. This chain joins TRBV5-1 and TRBJ1-3; D gene ambiguous. There are 15 residues in the CDR3. The V end was cut by 0 bases, the J end by 0 bases, with 7 bases between. CDR1 is SGHRS, CDR2 YFSETQ, per germline. The CDR3 nucleotides read TGCGCCAGCAGCTTGGATAGCGGCTCTGGAAACACCATATATTTT. Translated, it gives CASSLDSGSGNTIYF. The full variable domain, in which reference TRBV5-1 and TRBJ1-3 provide the parts outside the CDR3, is KAGVTQTPRYLIKTRGQQVTLSCSPISGHRSVSWYQQTPGQGLQFLFEYFSETQRNKGNFPGRFSGRQFSNSRSEMNVSTLELGDSALYLCASSLDSGSGNTIYFGEGSWLTVV.

The table lists this clone with a count of one. The chain uses TRBV28 and TRBJ1-1; possibly TRBD1 for D (6 bases). There are 14 residues in the CDR3. Germline V CDR1 and CDR2: MDHEN, SYDVKM. V shed 2 bases and J shed 5 bases, with 12 bases lying between them. The CDR3 coding sequence is TGTGCCAGCAGTTTACTGGGGGCGTCAACTGAAGCTTTCTTT. This translates into CASSLLGASTEAFF.

The rearrangement uses TRBV6-4 and TRBJ2-2; D not certain. The germline V gene encodes CDR1 MRHNA and CDR2 SNTAGT. V lost 4 bases and J 5 bases, leaving 11 bases between the germline ends. This CDR3 spans 14 amino acids. The CDR3 DNA follows: TGTGCCAGCAGTGCCCCGGGTCGGACCGGGGAGCTGTTTTTT. As protein: CASSAPGRTGELFF.

CDR3 DNA sequence: TGCGCCAGCAGCCATCCCCCGGTCTCGAATGAGCAGTTCTTC. It translates to CASSHPPVSNEQFF. The V gene is TRBV4-1, the J gene TRBJ2-1; the D is unclear. With 3 bases removed from V and 7 bases from J, the gap between germline ends came to 13 bases. The CDR3 is made up of 14 amino acids. In germline, CDR1 is MGHRA, CDR2 YSYEKL.

The gene calls are TRBV5-1 and TRBJ1-2, with no clear D. The CDR3 runs to 14 residues. V lost 5 bases to trimming and J lost 2 bases, with 13 bases between them. CDR1 and CDR2 from the germline V gene are SGHRS and YFSETQ. CDR3: CASSYQSTNYGYTF. The DNA for the CDR3 is TGCGCCAGCAGTTACCAGTCCACAAACTATGGCTACACCTTC.

The rearrangement links TRBV19 to TRBJ2-1; no clear D gene. Germline CDR1 is LNHDA and CDR2 is SQIVND (reference sequence). Between the trimmed V and J ends, which lost 8 bases and 5 bases, there was a span of 13 bases. This CDR3 is 13 amino acids long. CDR3 in DNA: TGTGCCAGTTCACTCCGACAAAACAATGAGCAGTTCTTC. Translating it yields CASSLRQNNEQFF. Combining the CDR3 with reference TRBV19 and TRBJ2-1 gives the whole variable domain DGGITQSPKYLFRKEGQNVTLSCEQNLNHDAMYWYRQDPGQGLRLIYYSQIVNDFQKGDIAEGYSVSREKKESFPLTVTSAQKNPTAFYLCASSLRQNNEQFFGPGTRLTVL.